These 26 T cell receptor beta chains were all obtained from the same sample, sequenced in a study of T-cell reconstitution after alpha-beta-depleted transplantation in children (dated by TCRdb to the mid-2010s). The library was obtained by PCR. TCRdb records Illumina HiSeq 2500 as the sequencer. Molecular barcoding was employed in the preparation of TCR libraries, with unique molecular identifiers being used to normalize TCRbeta repertoire quantification. The raw public reads went through TCRdb reprocessing: fastp at Q25, MiXCR clone calling, in-frame beta chains kept. Every entry covers one CDR3 protein and lists the most common genes and DNA from its rows. The sample includes about 360,000 distinct CDR3 sequences, with about an eighth observed a single time. The ten biggest clones cover approximately 4.3% of the sample. The material sequenced was PBMCs, taken from the stem cell graft. The source of these receptors is a human donor who donated a stem cell graft to a child with Fanconi anemia.

This clonotype was seen just once. Given a much more abundant clone one base away, this may be a read error. The chain carries TRBV4-2 and TRBJ2-1; tentative D call: TRBD1 (6 bases). Germline V CDR1 and CDR2: LGHNA, YNFKEQ. This CDR3 is 16 amino acids long. Trimming pared 1 base from V and 5 bases from J, leaving 15 bases between. The CDR3 DNA reads as TGTGCCAGCAGCCAAGGCCCAGGGGATAATGACAATGAGCAGTTCTTC. The encoded protein is CASSQGPGDNDNEQFF.

V usage is TRBV5-5 and J usage is TRBJ1-1, with D possibly being TRBD1 (5 bases). Between the trimmed V and J ends, which lost 3 bases and 2 bases, there was a span of 14 bases. The CDR3 loop spans 15 amino acids. The germline CDR1 and CDR2 sequences are SGHKS and YYEKEE (reference sequence). The CDR3 bases are TGTGCCAGCAGCTCGCCCTGGGGCCTAAACACTGAAGCTTTCTTT. It is translated as CASSSPWGLNTEAFF.

The rearrangement links TRBV5-1 to TRBJ2-2; D is possibly TRBD2 (5 bases). The V end lost 4 bases, the J end lost 3 bases, and 13 bases lay between the germline ends. Germline loops: CDR1 SGHRS, CDR2 YFSETQ. CDR3 length: 15 amino acids. This CDR3 reads CASSPFRGHTGELFF. CDR3 sequence (DNA): TGCGCCAGCAGCCCCTTCCGGGGTCACACCGGGGAGCTGTTTTTT. The whole variable domain, filled in from reference TRBV5-1 and TRBJ2-2, reads KAGVTQTPRYLIKTRGQQVTLSCSPISGHRSVSWYQQTPGQGLQFLFEYFSETQRNKGNFPGRFSGRQFSNSRSEMNVSTLELGDSALYLCASSPFRGHTGELFFGEGSRLTVL.

This clonotype showed up many times. V is TRBV12-3 or TRBV12-4 and J is TRBJ2-1, with D hard to call. CDR3 length equals 15 residues. The V end lost 7 bases, the J end lost 4 bases, and 17 bases lay between the germline ends. CDR3 DNA: TGTGCCAGCATTTGGGGTTGGTCCGCGTACAATGAGCAGTTCTTC. Translated: CASIWGWSAYNEQFF.

This sequence joins TRBV12-3 or TRBV12-4 and TRBJ2-1; 9 bases map to TRBD1. With 6 bases clipped from V and 0 bases from J, the junction kept 9 bases outside the gene matches. CDR3 length: 17 residues. The CDR3 nucleotides are TGTGCCAGCAGCCAAGGACAGGGGTGGGGCTCCTACAATGAGCAGTTCTTC. It yields the protein CASSQGQGWGSYNEQFF.

This clonotype was counted a few times. J is TRBJ2-2 and V is TRBV7-8; perhaps TRBD1 as D (5 bases). V was clipped by 4 bases and J by 4 bases, with 13 bases between them. The CDR3 runs to 15 residues. The V gene's germline CDR1 is SGHVS and CDR2 FQNEAQ. The CDR3 protein is CASSSQGQFTGELFF. The CDR3 bases are TGTGCCAGCAGCTCACAAGGACAATTCACCGGGGAGCTGTTTTTT.

The J gene is TRBJ1-5, the V gene TRBV5-1; tentatively, D is TRBD1 (6 bases). V was clipped by 2 bases and J by 0 bases, with 9 bases between them. The CDR3 extends over 15 amino acids. Per germline, CDR1 SGHRS and CDR2 YFSETQ. The DNA for the CDR3 is TGCGCCAGCAGCTTTTCGGACAGTAGCAATCAGCCCCAGCATTTT. Translated: CASSFSDSSNQPQHF. Full variable domain (rest looked up from reference TRBV5-1 and TRBJ1-5): KAGVTQTPRYLIKTRGQQVTLSCSPISGHRSVSWYQQTPGQGLQFLFEYFSETQRNKGNFPGRFSGRQFSNSRSEMNVSTLELGDSALYLCASSFSDSSNQPQHFGDGTRLSIL.

The CDR3 sequence: CASQGTGSNQPQHF. As DNA, the CDR3 is TGTGCCAGCCAGGGAACGGGCAGCAATCAGCCCCAGCATTTT. The chain is built from TRBV2 and TRBJ1-5, with D perhaps TRBD1 (5 bases). From germline, CDR1 is SNHLY and CDR2 FYNNEI. V gave up 8 bases and J gave up 1 base, with 12 bases separating them. The CDR3 consists of 14 residues.

The rearrangement joins TRBV5-1 to TRBJ1-1; TRBD1 aligns across 10 bases. The CDR3 is made up of 14 amino acids. Per germline, CDR1 SGHRS and CDR2 YFSETQ. The V segment lost 6 bases and the J segment 6 bases; nucleotides outside the gene matches: 8. Here the CDR3 DNA reads TGCGCCAGCAAGGGAGACAGGGGGCTCGCTGAAGCTTTCTTT. It encodes CASKGDRGLAEAFF.

This sequence joins TRBV7-2 and TRBJ1-2; TRBD1 might be the D (6 bases). From germline, CDR1 is SGHTA and CDR2 FQGNSA. The CDR3 extends over 11 amino acids. V gave up 5 bases and J gave up 14 bases, with 15 bases separating them. The CDR3 loop reads CASSLDRGGTF. CDR3 sequence (DNA): TGTGCCAGCAGCCTAGACAGAGGGGGGACCTTC.

DNA for the CDR3: TGCAGCGTTGAAGACCGGGACGGAAGCACAGATACGCAGTATTTT. This encodes CSVEDRDGSTDTQYF. The chain couples TRBV29-1 to TRBJ2-3; D might be TRBD1 or TRBD2, each matching 5 bases. V lost 0 bases to trimming and J lost 0 bases, with 10 bases between them. This CDR3 has 15 amino acids. The germline gives CDR1 SQVTM, CDR2 ANQGSEA.

This clonotype was seen many times. The chain's CDR3 is CASSLGTGLYEQYF. As DNA, the CDR3 is TGTGCCAGCAGCCTCGGGACCGGACTTTACGAGCAGTACTTC. The chain carries TRBV11-1 and TRBJ2-7; either TRBD1 or TRBD2 may supply D (5 bases each). V was trimmed by 5 bases and J by 4 bases, leaving 15 bases between them. Germline CDR1 SGHAT, CDR2 FQDESV (reference sequence). The CDR3 length is 14 residues.

This clonotype was counted a few times. The rearrangement links TRBV3-1 to TRBJ2-2; D might be TRBD1 (6 bases). Trimming removed 6 bases from V and 5 bases from J, with 19 bases in between. The CDR3 loop spans 16 amino acids. Germline lookup yields CDR1 LGHDT and CDR2 YNNKEL (reference sequence). DNA of the CDR3: TGTGCCAGCAGTCCCCGACAGGCCTACGGAACCGGGGAGCTGTTTTTT. Translation gives CASSPRQAYGTGELFF. Full variable domain (rest looked up from reference TRBV3-1 and TRBJ2-2): DTAVSQTPKYLVTQMGNDKSIKCEQNLGHDTMYWYKQDSKKFLKIMFSYNNKELIINETVPNRFSPKSPDKAHLNLHINSLELGDSAVYFCASSPRQAYGTGELFFGEGSRLTVL.

This clonotype has at least ten counts. The CDR3 coding sequence is TGTGCCAGTAGACAGGGAGGCAATCAGCCCCAGCATTTT. Its translation: CASRQGGNQPQHF. The chain combines TRBV28 with TRBJ1-5, with 7 bases fitting TRBD1. The V gene's germline CDR1 is MDHEN and CDR2 SYDVKM. The CDR3 covers 13 residues. V shed 9 bases, J shed 2 bases, and the junction held 4 bases outside the gene matches.

This clonotype was counted only a few times. The chain recombines TRBV2 with TRBJ2-7, with D uncertain. Germline CDR1 reads SNHLY; CDR2 reads FYNNEI. Trimming shortened V by 6 bases and J by 3 bases, and 6 bases separated the two germline ends. The CDR3 length is 11 residues. The CDR3 is CASRVNYEQYV. The CDR3 nucleotides are TGTGCCAGCAGAGTGAACTACGAGCAGTACGTC.

This sequence joins TRBV15 and TRBJ2-3, with D maybe TRBD2 (5 bases). The CDR3 length is 16 residues. Trimming removed 4 bases at V and 0 bases at J, with 14 bases between. CDR1 is LNHNV and CDR2 is YYDKDF in the germline V gene (reference sequence). This CDR3 reads CATSKRRSGSTDTQYF. Written as DNA, the CDR3 is TGTGCCACCAGCAAGAGGAGGTCAGGAAGCACAGATACGCAGTATTTT. The whole variable domain, remainder taken from reference TRBV15 and TRBJ2-3, is DAMVIQNPRYQVTQFGKPVTLSCSQTLNHNVMYWYQQKSSQAPKLLFHYYDKDFNNEADTPDNFQSRRPNTSFCFLDIRSPGLGDTAMYLCATSKRRSGSTDTQYFGPGTRLTVL.

This chain joins TRBV12-3 or TRBV12-4 and TRBJ2-5; D gene unclear. V was clipped by 8 bases and J by 5 bases, with 12 bases between them. The CDR3 sequence is 12 residues long. The CDR3 here is CASGVYRETQYF. In DNA, the CDR3 is TGTGCCAGCGGGGTATACCGTGAGACCCAGTACTTC.

The chain links TRBV28 to TRBJ2-7, with D perhaps TRBD1 or TRBD2 (6 bases each). CDR1 and CDR2 from the germline V gene are MDHEN and SYDVKM. The CDR3 consists of 14 residues. V was pared by 5 bases and J by 1 base, with 12 bases between. CDR3 DNA sequence: TGTGCCAGCAGTAAGGGGGGATGGTCCTACGAGCAGTACGTC. Residues: CASSKGGWSYEQYV.

A single count supports this clonotype. V is TRBV27 and J is TRBJ1-6, with 10 nucleotides matching TRBD1. This CDR3 has 15 residues. J was trimmed by 7 bases and V by 8 bases; bases with no gene match: 8. The V gene's germline CDR1 is MNHEY and CDR2 SMNVEV (reference sequence). CDR3 protein: CASGIGTGANSPLHF. In DNA, the CDR3 is TGTGCCAGCGGCATCGGGACAGGGGCAAATTCACCCCTCCACTTT.

The chain joins TRBV5-4 to TRBJ2-1; 8 bases line up with TRBD2. Losses at the gene ends were 4 bases for V and 4 bases for J; bases not matched to a gene: 10. The CDR3 is made up of 16 amino acids. Per germline, CDR1 SGHNT and CDR2 YYREEE (reference sequence). The CDR3, as DNA: TGTGCCAGCAGCCCGTCGGGACTAGTTACGTACAATGAGCAGTTCTTC. Translation gives CASSPSGLVTYNEQFF.

V gene TRBV4-3 combines with J gene TRBJ1-2; maybe TRBD1 (6 bases). Germline-derived CDR1 and CDR2 are LGHNA and YSLEER. V gave up 4 bases and J gave up 2 bases, with 14 bases separating them. The CDR3 is 15 amino acids. CDR3 region: CASSPGTGQNYGYTF. CDR3 sequence (DNA): TGCGCCAGCAGCCCCGGGACGGGACAAAACTATGGCTACACCTTC.

Ten or more counts support this clonotype. J is TRBJ1-5 and V is TRBV7-9; the D gene is possibly TRBD1 (6 bases). CDR1 is SEHNR and CDR2 is FQNEAQ in the germline V gene (reference sequence). The CDR3 length is 17 residues. V was pared by 4 bases and J by 0 bases, with 16 bases between. The CDR3 DNA sequence: TGTGCCAGCAGCTCATCTGAGGGGGGATATAGCAATCAGCCCCAGCATTTT. Its translation is CASSSSEGGYSNQPQHF.

This clonotype appeared many times. This chain uses TRBV7-2 with TRBJ2-3; D perhaps matches TRBD2 (5 bases). CDR1 and CDR2 (germline): SGHTA, FQGNSA. The CDR3 length is 13 residues. V was cut by 2 bases and J by 5 bases, with 8 bases left in between. This CDR3 is CASSLNGGDTQYF. The DNA for the CDR3 is TGTGCCAGCAGCTTAAACGGAGGAGATACGCAGTATTTT.

V usage is TRBV5-1 and J usage is TRBJ2-1; either TRBD1 or TRBD2 may supply D (5 bases each). V was clipped by 4 bases and J by 7 bases, with 21 bases between them. The CDR3 sequence is 16 residues long. CDR1 SGHRS and CDR2 YFSETQ come from the germline V gene. This CDR3 is CASSPLGTLQGNEQFF. Written as DNA, the CDR3 is TGCGCCAGCAGCCCACTCGGGACGCTCCAGGGAAATGAGCAGTTCTTC. The full variable domain, its missing parts supplied by reference TRBV5-1 and TRBJ2-1, is KAGVTQTPRYLIKTRGQQVTLSCSPISGHRSVSWYQQTPGQGLQFLFEYFSETQRNKGNFPGRFSGRQFSNSRSEMNVSTLELGDSALYLCASSPLGTLQGNEQFFGPGTRLTVL.

The chain joins TRBV5-1 to TRBJ1-1; D possibly corresponds to TRBD1 (5 bases). CDR1 and CDR2 from the germline V gene are SGHRS and YFSETQ. The CDR3 consists of 13 residues. The germline V and J ends were trimmed by 3 bases and 9 bases, with 15 bases remaining between them. DNA for the CDR3: TGCGCCAGCAGCTCTCCCGGGACGGAAAAAGCTTTCTTT. This gives the protein CASSSPGTEKAFF.

The chain joins TRBV28 to TRBJ1-5; no definite D call. The CDR3 sequence is 14 residues long. V dropped 8 bases and J dropped 1 base, with 12 bases sitting between them. Germline values: CDR1 MDHEN, CDR2 SYDVKM. Here the CDR3 DNA reads TGTGCCAGCGGGAAGGAGAGGAGCAATCAGCCCCAGCATTTT. As protein: CASGKERSNQPQHF. Together with reference TRBV28 and TRBJ1-5, the CDR3 gives the full variable domain: DVKVTQSSRYLVKRTGEKVFLECVQDMDHENMFWYRQDPGLGLRLIYFSYDVKMKEKGDIPEGYSVSREKKERFSLILESASTNQTSMYLCASGKERSNQPQHFGDGTRLSIL.